This T cell receptor (beta chain) was sequenced in a study of beta chain features in type 1 diabetes. Overall study findings and caveats: Small HLA sub-analyses could not settle whether HLA shapes TCRB rearrangement.

There are 12 residues in the CDR3. Comments on this clone: Its cognate antigen is unknown.

Of the isolated RNA, all was reverse transcribed, and so the sequenced material was expressed TCRB transcripts. An average of approximately 3.4 million reads was obtained for naive, central memory and regulatory T cell samples. TCRdb's copy holds only in-frame clones and misses some; the assay was immunoSEQ multiplex PCR. The top ten hold about 0.093% of the sample, which has roughly 610,000 clones, roughly 15% seen once. J is TRBJ2-7 and V is TRBV21-1; the D call in the table, TRBD2, was not verified against the DNA. TRBV21-1 is classified as a pseudogene. This clonotype originated in a man aged 18 to 35 in good health. Specimen: naive CD4+ T cells from blood. The CDR3 spells CASRRGCVEQYF. In DNA, the CDR3 is TGTGCCAGCAGGAGAGGCTGTGTCGAGCAGTACTTC.